This T cell receptor beta chain was captured by sequencing in a study of T cells in Graves' hyperthyroidism and ophthalmopathy (dated by TCRdb to about 2019). Regarding the complete study: Peripheral blood samples were taken at initial diagnosis, before any treatment was given. A discovery cohort of about 95 patients, about 40 with Graves' ophthalmopathy and more than 55 with stable Graves' hyperthyroidism, was used to find distinguishing TCR V-J signatures. Whether ophthalmopathy could be predicted prospectively was tested in an independent validation cohort made up of roughly 19 hyperthyroidism patients plus 17 patients who later progressed to ophthalmopathy. The roughly 94 discovery patients were randomly divided into training and test sets at a 7:3 ratio. Thyroid tissue and blood T-cell repertoires from several Graves' hyperthyroidism patients were also compared in the study. Once sampling was done, hyperthyroidism patients were given methimazole at a starting dose of 30 mg daily, whereas ophthalmopathy patients were given high-dose intravenous methylprednisolone. The paper reports TCR Vbeta CDR3 sequencing of roughly 140 peripheral blood samples: fewer than 50 ophthalmopathy, approximately 74 hyperthyroidism and roughly 17 progressor patients.

A patient counted as having stable Graves' hyperthyroidism if no progression to ophthalmopathy occurred over 18 months of follow-up. Hyperthyroidism patients were newly diagnosed, with disease duration under 2 months, and aged 18 to 65 years. The study excluded patients with uncontrolled infections, other autoimmune diseases, pregnancy or lactation. Diagnoses relied on clinical symptoms, serum thyroxine and TRAb, thyroid ultrasound and orbital computed tomography. PBMCs were separated from 8 to 10 ml of fresh peripheral blood using Ficoll-Paque density gradient centrifugation. Total RNA was extracted with Trizol reagent, and quality was checked on an Agilent 2100 Bioanalyzer. Per the germline V gene, MGHRA is the CDR1 and YSYEKL is the CDR2. From its cysteine to its phenylalanine, the CDR3 spans 16 amino acids. Only the CDR3 portion is preserved as DNA: 48 bases, with reading frame beginning at the first base. The junction carries 13 bases between V and J, which are trimmed by 0 bases and 2 bases respectively.

Paper-wide results and their limitations: Most expanded thyroid clonotypes (frequency above 0.001) were also found in blood, which suggests that blood repertoires may mirror thyroid immune responses. In cross-validation, a model built on a 13 V-J signature told ophthalmopathy apart from stable hyperthyroidism with 85% to 90% sensitivity and about 81% specificity, and in testing the same model reached 80%/75%. No statistical method was used to fix the sample size in advance, and group allocation was not hidden from the investigators. In validation, the model predicted progression to ophthalmopathy with approximately 71% sensitivity and approximately 74% specificity, a median of 6.5 months before onset.

The TCR beta CDR3 regions were amplified from the RNA transcripts. For the first round of RT-PCR on the TCR CDR3, the HTBI primer set was used together with the Qiagen OneStep RT-PCR kit. Libraries were constructed in a second round of multiplex PCR, after which size selection and purification were carried out. Paired-end sequencing of the libraries was performed with 100 bp reads on an Illumina HiSeq2000. Per the original workflow: SOAPnuke was used to process the raw data, removing reads that contained adapters or uncalled bases, had a mean Phred below 15, or lacked an exact match to the constant primer or identifier. COPE v1.2.5 was used to merge the high-quality paired reads, and each unique nucleotide sequence was defined as a clonotype. Clonotypes were aligned to IMGT TRBV, TRBD and TRBJ reference segments using MiTCR v1.1. The analysis included only V-J combinations with a frequency above 0.0001, which together covered 99% to 99.2% of the repertoires. The TCS score was defined as the ratio of F50 (clonal expansion) to E x V (chaos), calculated using BLOSUM62-based TCRdist between CDR3 peptides within each V-J. Welch's t-statistics and random forest reduced just over 500 V-J features to 10 to 15, which were used in a naive Bayes classifier (R e1071). In TCRdb, the public reads were trimmed at Q25 with fastp and aligned with MiXCR, with productive beta chains retained. Every CDR3 protein is listed once, alongside the most common genes and DNA of its rows. The V and J calls come from TCRdb's annotation, not from the publication. This sample comprises around 300,000 distinct CDR3 sequences, 12% to 15% of them detected only once. Clones ranked in the top ten supply less than 8% of the sample.

Concerning this clonotype itself: Its antigen is not yet known. No much larger clone exists at a distance of one base, and base qualities are not known.

Sequencing was done on a sample of blood. Rearrangement joined TRBV4-1 to TRBJ2-5, with no confidently assigned D gene. This clonotype originated in a woman aged 40-49 years with Graves' hyperthyroidism. The nucleotides are TGCGCCAGCAGCCAAGATGTCCAGTTCCCACAAGAGACCCAGTACTTC. The resulting protein is CASSQDVQFPQETQYF.